The sample holds many counts of the clone carrying this TCR beta chain. Its antigen is undetermined. The source of the sample is a study of regulatory T cells in long-lasting Graves disease. Time point of the sample: newly diagnosed GD, antithyroid drugs for less than 3 months. Making the TCR library involved RNA that had been extracted from PBMCs. General study points: Limited sample numbers may have lowered accuracy.

iRepertoire HTBI primers and Arm-PCR of CDR3 regions built TCR beta libraries. TCRdb re-called the multiplex PCR reads through MiXCR, storing one row per CDR3 protein. The sample has some 350,000 distinct CDR3 sequences; about 17% are singletons. Germline loops: CDR1 MNHGY, CDR2 SVAAGI. V lost 3 bases to trimming and J lost 7 bases, with 16 bases between them. This CDR3 spans 15 amino acids. These data also featured in a second study, about T cells in Graves' hyperthyroidism and ophthalmopathy. From that paper: The primer set for the first-round RT-PCR of the TCR CDR3 was HTBI. Ophthalmopathy, which appeared later, was predicted by the model a median roughly 6.6 months before onset.

The sequence came from a woman between 18 and 29 years old with Graves disease. This material consisted of peripheral blood mononuclear cells (PBMCs), taken at new diagnosis, from a patient treated with antithyroid drugs. The chain uses TRBV6-9 and TRBJ1-5, with D unresolved. CDR3: CASSYSRGLDQPQHF. The CDR3 nucleotides read TGTGCCAGCAGTTACTCTAGAGGGTTGGACCAGCCCCAGCATTTT.